The present entry profiles one TCR beta chain with its context. The data were taken from a study of OX40 agonist ivuxolimab in advanced cancers. Sequenced by immunoSEQ multiplex PCR; TCRdb stores in-frame clones only, minus some. Among 98,000 or so clones listed, approximately 90% were seen once. CDR1 and CDR2 from the germline V gene are LGHNA and YNFKEQ. Deletions cut 0 bases from V and 8 bases from J, with 16 bases between. This CDR3 is built from 15 residues. V usage is TRBV4-2 and J usage is TRBJ1-2; D is unclear. This specimen was CD4+ or CD8+ T cells sorted from blood, taken in a trial of the OX40 agonist ivuxolimab. This receptor was taken from an adult with an advanced solid tumor such as melanoma, head and neck, liver or kidney cancer. In nucleotides, the CDR3 is TGTGCCAGCAGCCAAGAGGGAGGACGGGTGGAAGGCTACACCTTC. Protein product: CASSQEGGRVEGYTF.